This T cell receptor beta chain was documented in a study of human T cells and chemical hapten exposure. Notes on the study in general: More PT1 expanded TCRs went with higher patch test scores. Alopecia affected the donors, so their immune response may differ from healthy people's.

This clonotype was seen ten or more times. Its cognate antigen is unknown. The CDR3 is made up of 15 amino acids. V dropped 5 bases and J dropped 4; count of bases not matched to a gene: 10. Per germline, CDR1 SGHAT and CDR2 FQNNGV. Time point here: patch test 1, 2 weeks after DPC sensitization. Treatment given: therapeutic diphenylcyclopropenone sensitization with weekly scalp DPC. TCRdb reanalysed the RACE reads using MiXCR and keeps one entry per CDR3 protein. This repertoire shows around 110,000 distinct CDR3 sequences, 9% to 14% found once; its top ten account for roughly 1.5%. The TCR was taken from a woman aged 45-60 years with alopecia areata. Some clones in this sample may be carry-over from other donors' samples. The gene calls are TRBV11-2 and TRBJ2-5, with TRBD1 matching 7 bases. Sequenced here: whole blood, sampled in connection with sensitization to the hapten diphenylcyclopropenone (DPC). The CDR3 here is CASSINPGGSETQYF. The CDR3 DNA reads TGTGCCAGCAGCATTAACCCAGGGGGTTCAGAGACCCAGTACTTC.